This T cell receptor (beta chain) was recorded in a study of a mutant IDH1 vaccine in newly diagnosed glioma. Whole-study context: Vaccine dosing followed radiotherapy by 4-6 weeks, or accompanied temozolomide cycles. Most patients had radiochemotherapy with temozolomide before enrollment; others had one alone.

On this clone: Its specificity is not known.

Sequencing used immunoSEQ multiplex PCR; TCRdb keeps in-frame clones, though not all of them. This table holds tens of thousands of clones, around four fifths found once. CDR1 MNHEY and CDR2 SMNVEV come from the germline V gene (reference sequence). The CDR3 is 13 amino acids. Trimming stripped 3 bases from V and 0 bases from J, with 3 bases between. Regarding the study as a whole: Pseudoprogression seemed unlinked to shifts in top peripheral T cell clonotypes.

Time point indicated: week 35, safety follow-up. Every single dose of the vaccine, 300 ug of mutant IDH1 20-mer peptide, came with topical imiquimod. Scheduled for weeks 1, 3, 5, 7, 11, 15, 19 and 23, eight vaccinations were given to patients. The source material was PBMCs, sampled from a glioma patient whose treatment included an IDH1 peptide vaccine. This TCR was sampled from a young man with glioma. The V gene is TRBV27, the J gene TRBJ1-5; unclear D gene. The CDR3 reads CASSLSSNQPQHF. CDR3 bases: TGTGCCAGCAGTTTGAGTAGCAATCAGCCCCAGCATTTT.